The sample holds many counts of the clone carrying this T cell receptor (beta chain). The target antigen is unknown. This specimen comes from a study of breast tumors, draining lymph nodes, adjacent tissues. The CDR3 is 11 amino acids. V was cut by 3 bases and J by 4 bases, with 7 bases left in between. Looked up from germline, CDR1 is DFQATT and CDR2 is SNEGSKA (reference sequence). Breast cancer patients provided tissue from their axillary draining lymph nodes. TCRdb reprocessed the multiplex PCR reads with MiXCR, giving one entry per CDR3 protein. In the table there are approximately 88,000 distinct CDR3 sequences, 25% to 35% of which are singletons. Findings of the study overall: Tumor repertoires ranked between lymph nodes and nontumor tissue in diversity, with V and J gene preferences. Tumor and nontumor repertoires were significantly more similar in luminal-like than in basal-like breast cancer. Data only fit, rather than demonstrated, lymph node origin of most tumor T cells. Most tumor T cells seemingly derive from lymph node, then expand in tumor.

The V and J genes are TRBV20-1 and TRBJ2-7; D is unclear. The sequencing sample was made of axillary lymph node tissue. This receptor was taken from a female donor with breast cancer. Some clones in this sample may be carry-over from other donors' samples. As DNA, the CDR3 is TGCAGTGCTAGTGAAGGGTACGAGCAGTACTTC. It translates to CSASEGYEQYF.